This TCR beta chain was found in a study of long-term antiretroviral therapy in people with HIV. Whole-study results and caveats: An increase in diversity followed ART, yet levels stayed below transplant donor controls.

CDR3 length equals 16 residues. V lost 4 bases, J lost 1 base, and 17 bases lay in between. Germline-derived CDR1 and CDR2 are SGHKS and YYEKEE (reference sequence). An immunoSEQ assay, version v3.0, was performed at survey level. Using immunoSEQ multiplex PCR, the repertoire was profiled, and TCRdb retains in-frame clones only, with some absent. Of roughly 19,000 clones in the sample, approximately 80% are singletons; the top ten hold roughly 18%. Turning to this clone: Its specificity is not known.

This rearrangement joins TRBV5-5 to TRBJ1-1; D is unclear. The clonotype originates from a woman aged 18-29 years with HIV. The sample in question was unsorted PBMCs, obtained 0.6 years after starting antiretroviral therapy. The CDR3 protein is CASSPGGSRSNTEAFF. CDR3 coding DNA: TGTGCCAGCAGCCCTGGTGGCAGTCGGTCGAACACTGAAGCTTTCTTT.